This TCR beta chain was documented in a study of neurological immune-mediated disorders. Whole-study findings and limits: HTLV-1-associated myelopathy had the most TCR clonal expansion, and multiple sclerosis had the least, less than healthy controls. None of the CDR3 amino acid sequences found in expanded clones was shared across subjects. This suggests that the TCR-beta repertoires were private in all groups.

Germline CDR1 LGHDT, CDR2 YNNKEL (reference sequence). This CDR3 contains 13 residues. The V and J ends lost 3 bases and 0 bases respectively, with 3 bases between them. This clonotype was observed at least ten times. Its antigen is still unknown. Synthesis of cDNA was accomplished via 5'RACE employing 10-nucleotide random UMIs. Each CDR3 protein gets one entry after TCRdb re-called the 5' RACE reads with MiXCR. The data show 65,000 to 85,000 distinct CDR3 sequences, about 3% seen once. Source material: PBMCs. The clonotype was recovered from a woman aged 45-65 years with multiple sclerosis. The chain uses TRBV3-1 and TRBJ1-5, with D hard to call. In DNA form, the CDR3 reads TGTGCCAGCAGCCAGTATAGCAATCAGCCCCAGCATTTT. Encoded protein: CASSQYSNQPQHF.